The clone carrying this T cell receptor (beta chain) was detected only a few times. Its cognate antigen is unknown. This entry is derived from a study of beta chain features in type 1 diabetes. A single heparinised draw of approximately 0.11 L on average was taken per donor. The study reverse transcribed the entire isolated RNA, so it sequenced expressed TCRB transcripts. Profiled with immunoSEQ multiplex PCR; TCRdb holds only in-frame clones, not every one. Of over 150,000 clones detected, under 9.5% appear once; the ten largest clones hold approximately 0.5%. Study-wide findings and caveats: Shortening of TCRB CDR3s, moderate but significant, appeared in all four CD4+ subsets of Type 1 diabetes patients. In these data, an HLA type influence on TCRB rearrangement remained unresolved.

Trimming took 2 bases from V and 8 from J, leaving 18 bases between them. The CDR3 runs 15 residues. CDR1 and CDR2 (germline): KGHSH, LQKENI. This chain connects TRBV18 to TRBJ1-2; D might be TRBD1 (6 bases). The source material was central memory CD4+ T cells from blood. The origin of this receptor is a man aged 18 to 30 with type 1 diabetes. CDR3 protein: CASSPGSVGALGYTF. The DNA for the CDR3 is TGTGCCAGCTCACCAGGAAGTGTGGGGGCTCTAGGCTACACCTTC.